This TCR beta chain was sequenced during a study of shared clonotypes between healthy human individuals. Study-level points and caveats: Several donors had roughly 5.2% of their naive CD4 clonotypes in common. Donor clonotype sharing was expected to depend on sequencing depth.

Authors' data handling: From ImmunoSEQ came sequences covering only the junction and carrying no quality scores, so filtering differed. Using immunoSEQ multiplex PCR, the repertoire was profiled, and TCRdb retains in-frame clones only, with some absent. V, J and clone size reflect that table, while D and trimming were determined from the DNA. Of 600,000 to 700,000 clones in the sample, less than 80% were seen once. This clone was seen just once. What it binds is unknown. The receptor comes from a woman in her twenties or thirties in good health. Specimen: memory CD4+ T cells sorted from blood. The subset denotes: CD45RA-negative fraction.

CDR3 residues: CASSGASGAQETQYF. In nucleotides, the CDR3 is TGCGCCAGCAGTGGGGCTAGCGGGGCCCAAGAGACCCAGTACTTC. The J gene is TRBJ2-5, the V gene TRBV10-2, with 9 bases fitting TRBD2. The CDR3 has 15 amino acids. The germline gives CDR1 WSHSY, CDR2 SAAADI. V trimming: 4 bases; J trimming: 1 base; junction bases outside the gene matches: 4.